One sample yielded the 5 T cell receptor beta chains listed below, sequenced in a study of blood T cells in healthy people across ages. A sample-barcoded 5' primer and a J-beta primer mix were used in a second PCR of about 7 to 12 cycles. A single record per CDR3 protein comes from TCRdb applying MiXCR to the 5' RACE reads. The sample consists of more than 1.4 million distinct CDR3 sequences, 35% to 45% of them appearing once. Sequenced material: blood. Receptor source: a young woman in good health.

CDR3: CASGQGGMNEQFF. Here the CDR3 DNA reads TGTGCCAGCGGACAGGGGGGGATGAATGAGCAGTTCTTC. J is TRBJ2-1 and V is TRBV7-9, with 10 bases lining up with TRBD1. This CDR3 contains 13 residues. V was pared by 8 bases and J by 7 bases, with 5 bases of the junction left unmatched. Germline CDR1 reads SEHNR; CDR2 reads FQNEAQ (reference sequence).

The CDR3: CASSLLSGVSSYEQYF. CDR3 nucleotides: TGTGCCAGCAGCTTACTTAGCGGGGTAAGCTCCTACGAGCAGTACTTC. This sequence joins TRBV11-2 and TRBJ2-7, with 8 bases matching TRBD2. The CDR3 is 16 residues long. Germline V gene lookup returns CDR1 SGHAT and CDR2 FQNNGV. The V and J ends lost 2 bases and 0 bases, in that order; junction bases with no gene match: 6.

The chain recombines TRBV6-1 with TRBJ1-1; TRBD1 agrees at 10 bases. The CDR3 spans 17 residues. Germline assignment: CDR1 MNHNS and CDR2 SASEGT. Unmatched junction bases numbered 9, after V lost 5 bases and J lost 0 bases. This CDR3 is CASSPQDRGRLNTEAFF. The CDR3 nucleotides are TGTGCCAGCAGTCCCCAAGACAGGGGGCGATTGAACACTGAAGCTTTCTTT.

This chain links TRBV3-1 with TRBJ2-1; D remains ambiguous. Germline CDR1 LGHDT, CDR2 YNNKEL (reference sequence). The CDR3 is made up of 13 amino acids. Trimming removed 1 base at V and 8 bases at J, with 9 bases between. This CDR3 reads CASSQAPRYEQFF. CDR3 nucleotides: TGTGCCAGCAGCCAAGCCCCCAGGTATGAGCAGTTCTTC.

V usage is TRBV25-1 and J usage is TRBJ1-2; D unresolved. The ends were cut back, 1 base at V and 6 bases at J, with 15 bases in the middle. The germline V gene has CDR1 MGHDK and CDR2 SYGVNS. The CDR3 extends over 15 amino acids. CDR3 residues: CASSESSVLVNGYTF. Here the CDR3 DNA reads TGTGCCAGCAGTGAATCAAGCGTACTAGTCAATGGCTACACCTTC.